The rows below give T cell receptor beta chains drawn from one sample of a study of T cell repertoires and HLA-DP antigens. No antigen is known for these receptors. Libraries were prepared by immunoSEQ multiplex PCR; TCRdb keeps only in-frame clonotypes and omits some of them. This sample yields about 110,000 clones, of which 80% to 95% are seen a single time; approximately 0.25% belongs to the top ten. What was sequenced was CD4+ T cells from PBMCs. The receptors derive from a woman aged 18 to 35 in good health and CMV-seronegative. The CDR3 runs from the conserved cysteine through the conserved F or W. A D gene is named only where the DNA matches it firmly. Where a row states a size, it is once, few, many or the class of an expanded clone; other rows omit it.

D gene	V gene	clone size	J gene	CDR3 protein	CDR3 DNA
NA	TRBV5-1	NA	TRBJ1-5	CASSLSGAGQPQHF	TGCGCCAGCAGTTTGTCAGGGGCGGGTCAGCCCCAGCATTTT
NA	TRBV7-2	NA	TRBJ1-4	CASSLGGENNEKLFF	TGTGCCAGCAGCTTAGGAGGGGAAAATAATGAAAAACTGTTTTTT
TRBD2	TRBV5-5	NA	TRBJ2-7	CASSLGEGRAGYEQYF	TGTGCCAGCAGCTTGGGGGAGGGCAGGGCAGGCTACGAGCAGTACTTC
NA	TRBV4-3	NA	TRBJ1-6	CASSQDQGTPLHF	TGCGCCAGCAGCCAAGATCAGGGGACACCCCTCCACTTT
TRBD1	TRBV7-6	NA	TRBJ2-3	CASSPKQGAGDTQYF	TGTGCCAGCAGCCCTAAACAGGGGGCAGGGGATACGCAGTATTTT
TRBD1	TRBV6-6	NA	TRBJ1-1	CASRGRQGVWNTEAFF	TGTGCCAGCAGAGGGCGGCAGGGGGTGTGGAACACTGAAGCTTTCTTT
NA	TRBV5-1	NA	TRBJ2-7	CASSRDTTYEQYF	TGCGCCAGCAGCAGGGATACTACCTACGAGCAGTACTTC
NA	TRBV11-2	NA	TRBJ1-2	CASSLDLPAGYTF	TGTGCCAGCAGCTTAGATTTGCCAGCTGGCTACACCTTC
NA	TRBV5-4	once	TRBJ1-3	CASSKSWGAAGNTIYF	TGTGCCAGCAGCAAGTCCTGGGGTGCAGCCGGAAACACCATATATTTT
NA	TRBV28	once	TRBJ1-3	CASRGVGSGNTIYF	TGTGCCAGCAGGGGGGTGGGGTCTGGAAACACCATATATTTT
NA	TRBV11-1	NA	TRBJ1-2	CASGIVPGNGYTF	TGTGCCAGCGGAATAGTACCGGGGAATGGCTACACCTTC
TRBD1	TRBV6-5	NA	TRBJ1-5	CASRPGGRGQPQHF	TGTGCCAGCAGACCAGGGGGCAGGGGTCAGCCCCAGCATTTT
NA	TRBV5-1	NA	TRBJ1-5	CASSFNSNQPQHF	TGCGCCAGCAGCTTTAATAGCAATCAGCCCCAGCATTTT
NA	TRBV5-1	NA	TRBJ2-1	CASSLGRAGYNEQFF	TGCGCCAGCAGCTTGGGGAGGGCGGGCTACAATGAGCAGTTCTTC
NA	TRBV9	few	TRBJ1-5	CASSVEGGNQPQHF	TGTGCCAGCAGCGTAGAGGGGGGCAATCAGCCCCAGCATTTT
NA	TRBV9	NA	TRBJ1-2	CASSVGGDYGYTF	TGTGCCAGCAGCGTAGGGGGGGACTATGGCTACACCTTC
TRBD2	TRBV7-9	NA	TRBJ2-1	CASSFPLAVNNEQFF	TGTGCCAGCAGCTTTCCACTAGCGGTAAACAATGAGCAGTTCTTC
NA	TRBV7-2	NA	TRBJ2-1	CASSPRGLSDEQFF	TGTGCCAGCAGCCCAAGGGGCCTGAGCGATGAGCAGTTCTTC
TRBD1	TRBV28	NA	TRBJ2-5	CASSFDIQGGPPRYF	TGTGCCAGCAGTTTCGATATACAGGGGGGACCACCACGGTACTTC
NA	TRBV6-5	NA	TRBJ2-5	CASSYSGGPETQYF	TGTGCCAGCAGTTACTCGGGGGGCCCAGAGACCCAGTACTTC
NA	TRBV18	NA	TRBJ1-5	CASSTWTNQPQHF	TGTGCCAGCTCAACCTGGACCAACCAGCCCCAGCATTTT
TRBD2	TRBV2	NA	TRBJ2-7	CASNEREGLREQYF	TGTGCCAGCAACGAGCGGGAGGGCCTCCGCGAGCAGTACTTC
TRBD1	TRBV29-1	NA	TRBJ1-4	CSVEDRRQGEKLFF	TGCAGCGTTGAAGACCGTAGACAGGGAGAAAAACTGTTTTTT
NA	TRBV5-6	NA	TRBJ2-3	CASSPLGTPSTDTQYF	TGTGCCAGCAGTCCATTAGGGACACCTAGCACAGATACGCAGTATTTT
NA	TRBV28	NA	TRBJ1-5	CASSPAWVNQPQHF	TGTGCCAGCAGTCCCGCATGGGTCAATCAGCCCCAGCATTTT
NA	TRBV16	NA	TRBJ1-2	CASSHATRVGYTF	TGTGCCAGCAGCCATGCGACTAGGGTGGGCTACACCTTC
TRBD2	TRBV28	NA	TRBJ2-5	CASSPARGLAGEETQYF	TGTGCCAGCAGTCCGGCGAGAGGACTAGCGGGGGAGGAGACCCAGTACTTC
TRBD1	TRBV10-3	NA	TRBJ2-5	CAISRDRDGETQYF	TGTGCCATCAGTAGGGACAGGGATGGAGAGACCCAGTACTTC
NA	TRBV7-3	NA	TRBJ1-2	CASSLSPFYGYTF	TGTGCCAGCAGCTTAAGTCCCTTCTATGGCTACACCTTC
TRBD2	TRBV19	NA	TRBJ2-3	CASSKSPRGGSGTDTQYF	TGTGCCAGTAGTAAAAGCCCCCGGGGGGGGAGTGGGACAGATACGCAGTATTTT
NA	TRBV11-2	NA	TRBJ2-5	CASSLVPGPQETQYF	TGTGCCAGCAGCTTAGTACCAGGGCCACAAGAGACCCAGTACTTC
TRBD2	TRBV7-2	NA	TRBJ2-1	CASFRGGLYNEQFF	TGTGCCAGTTTCCGGGGGGGCCTTTACAATGAGCAGTTCTTC
TRBD2	TRBV29-1	NA	TRBJ2-2	CSVWAGAGELFF	TGCAGCGTTTGGGCGGGGGCCGGGGAGCTGTTTTTT
TRBD1	TRBV19	NA	TRBJ1-2	CASSTDRGNYGYTF	TGTGCCAGTAGTACTGACAGGGGTAACTATGGCTACACCTTC
NA	TRBV5-1	NA	TRBJ2-5	CASSFQETQYF	TGCGCCAGCAGCTTTCAAGAGACCCAGTACTTC
TRBD2	TRBV18	NA	TRBJ2-7	CASSGGTSGTYEQYF	TGTGCCAGCTCAGGTGGGACTAGCGGGACCTACGAGCAGTACTTC
TRBD2	TRBV5-1	once	TRBJ2-1	CASSFRGGQYNEQFF	TGCGCCAGCAGCTTCCGCGGGGGGCAATACAATGAGCAGTTCTTC
NA	TRBV27	NA	TRBJ1-1	CASSLQGGGTEAFF	TGTGCCAGCAGTTTACAGGGAGGGGGCACTGAAGCTTTCTTT
NA	TRBV9	NA	TRBJ1-3	CASSGTSGNTIYF	TGTGCCAGCAGCGGGACCTCTGGAAACACCATATATTTT
NA	TRBV28	NA	TRBJ1-2	CASSLATESFGYTF	TGTGCCAGCAGTTTAGCTACAGAATCCTTTGGCTACACCTTC
NA	TRBV28	once	TRBJ1-5	CASSLFSSNQPQHF	TGTGCCAGCAGTTTATTCAGTAGCAATCAGCCCCAGCATTTT
TRBD2	TRBV7-2	NA	TRBJ2-1	CASSLGLGGMRYEQFF	TGTGCCAGCAGCTTAGGTCTGGGGGGGATGAGGTATGAGCAGTTCTTC
NA	TRBV27	NA	TRBJ1-1	CASSFGTGQTEAFF	TGTGCCAGCAGTTTTGGAACAGGGCAGACTGAAGCTTTCTTT
TRBD1	TRBV13	NA	TRBJ1-1	CASSPPTGQAVNTEAFF	TGTGCCAGCAGCCCACCGACAGGACAGGCAGTGAACACTGAAGCTTTCTTT
TRBD1	TRBV6-5	NA	TRBJ1-2	CASSYSRGPGYGYTF	TGTGCCAGCAGTTACTCGAGGGGGCCTGGCTATGGCTACACCTTC
NA	TRBV10-2	NA	TRBJ1-2	CASMNELYGYTF	TGCGCCAGCATGAACGAACTCTATGGCTACACCTTC
NA	TRBV5-1	NA	TRBJ2-5	CASSFGQKETQYF	TGCGCCAGCAGCTTCGGACAGAAAGAGACCCAGTACTTC
NA	TRBV5-1	NA	TRBJ1-4	CASSLGVSANEKLFF	TGCGCCAGCAGCTTAGGGGTTTCAGCTAATGAAAAACTGTTTTTT
TRBD1	TRBV28	NA	TRBJ2-7	CASSSGGESSYEQYF	TGTGCCAGCTCCTCAGGGGGTGAGAGCTCCTACGAGCAGTACTTC
TRBD1	TRBV19	NA	TRBJ1-6	CASRTGQGHYNSPLHF	TGTGCCAGTAGGACGGGACAGGGGCACTATAATTCACCCCTCCACTTT
NA	TRBV2	NA	TRBJ2-1	CASSEALQSNLYNEQFF	TGTGCCAGCAGTGAAGCGCTTCAGTCTAACCTTTACAATGAGCAGTTCTTC
TRBD1	TRBV5-6	NA	TRBJ1-1	CASSLSGRGHHTEAFF	TGTGCCAGCAGCTTGTCGGGCAGGGGGCATCACACTGAAGCTTTCTTT
TRBD2	TRBV5-6	NA	TRBJ2-3	CASSRTSGRLTDTQYF	TGTGCCAGCAGCCGGACTAGCGGGCGGCTCACAGATACGCAGTATTTT
NA	TRBV7-2	NA	TRBJ2-5	CASSPAGSQETQYF	TGTGCCAGCAGCCCCGCCGGCTCCCAAGAGACCCAGTACTTC
NA	TRBV5-1	NA	TRBJ1-1	CASSFDGSQSTEAFF	TGCGCCAGCAGCTTTGATGGCAGCCAGAGCACTGAAGCTTTCTTT